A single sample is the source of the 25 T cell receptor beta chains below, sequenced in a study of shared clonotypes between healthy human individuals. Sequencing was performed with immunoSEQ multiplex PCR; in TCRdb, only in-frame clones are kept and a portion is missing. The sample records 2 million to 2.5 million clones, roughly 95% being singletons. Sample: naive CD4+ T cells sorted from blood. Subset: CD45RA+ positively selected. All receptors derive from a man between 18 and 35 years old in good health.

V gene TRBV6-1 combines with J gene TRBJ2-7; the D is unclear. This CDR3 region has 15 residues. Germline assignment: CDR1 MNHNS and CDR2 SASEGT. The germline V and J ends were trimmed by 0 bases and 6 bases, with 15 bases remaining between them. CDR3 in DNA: TGTGCCAGCAGTGAAGCAGGCCCGTCCAGCCGCGAGCAGTACTTC. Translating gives CASSEAGPSSREQYF.

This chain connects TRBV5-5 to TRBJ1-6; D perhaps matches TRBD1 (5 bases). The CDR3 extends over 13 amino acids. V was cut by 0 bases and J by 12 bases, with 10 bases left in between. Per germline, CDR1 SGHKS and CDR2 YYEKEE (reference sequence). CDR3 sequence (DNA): TGTGCCAGCAGCTTGGCCGGCGGGGGACCCCTCCACTTT. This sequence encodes CASSLAGGGPLHF.

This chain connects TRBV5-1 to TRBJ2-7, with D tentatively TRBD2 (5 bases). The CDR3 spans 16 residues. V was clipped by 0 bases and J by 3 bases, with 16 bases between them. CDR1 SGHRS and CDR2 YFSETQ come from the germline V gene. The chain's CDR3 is CASSLEGRSKNYEQYF. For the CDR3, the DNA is TGCGCCAGCAGCTTGGAAGGGAGAAGCAAAAACTACGAGCAGTACTTC. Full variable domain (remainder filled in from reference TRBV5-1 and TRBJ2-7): KAGVTQTPRYLIKTRGQQVTLSCSPISGHRSVSWYQQTPGQGLQFLFEYFSETQRNKGNFPGRFSGRQFSNSRSEMNVSTLELGDSALYLCASSLEGRSKNYEQYFGPGTRLTVT.

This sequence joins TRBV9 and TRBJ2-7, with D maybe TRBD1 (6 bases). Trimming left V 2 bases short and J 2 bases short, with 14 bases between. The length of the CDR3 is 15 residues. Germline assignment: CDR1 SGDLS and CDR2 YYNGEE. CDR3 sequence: CASSVAGTKAYEQYF. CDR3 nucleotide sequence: TGTGCCAGCAGCGTTGCCGGGACAAAAGCCTACGAGCAGTACTTC.

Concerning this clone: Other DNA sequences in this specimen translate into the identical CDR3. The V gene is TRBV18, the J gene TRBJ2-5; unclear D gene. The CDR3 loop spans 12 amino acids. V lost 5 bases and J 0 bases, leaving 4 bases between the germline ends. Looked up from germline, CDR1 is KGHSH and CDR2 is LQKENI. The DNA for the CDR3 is TGTGCCAGCTCAAGGGACCAAGAGACCCAGTACTTC. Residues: CASSRDQETQYF. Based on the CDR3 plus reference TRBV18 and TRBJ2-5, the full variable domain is NAGVMQNPRHLVRRRGQEARLRCSPMKGHSHVYWYRQLPEEGLKFMVYLQKENIIDESGMPKERFSAEFPKEGPSILRIQQVVRGDSAAYFCASSRDQETQYFGPGTRLLVL.

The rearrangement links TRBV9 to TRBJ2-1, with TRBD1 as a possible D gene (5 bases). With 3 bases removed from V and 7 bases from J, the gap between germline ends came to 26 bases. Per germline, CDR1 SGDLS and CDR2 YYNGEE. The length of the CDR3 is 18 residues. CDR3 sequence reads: CASSADPFGDLRQNEQFF. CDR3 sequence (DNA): TGTGCCAGCAGCGCAGACCCCTTCGGCGACTTGCGACAGAATGAGCAGTTCTTC.

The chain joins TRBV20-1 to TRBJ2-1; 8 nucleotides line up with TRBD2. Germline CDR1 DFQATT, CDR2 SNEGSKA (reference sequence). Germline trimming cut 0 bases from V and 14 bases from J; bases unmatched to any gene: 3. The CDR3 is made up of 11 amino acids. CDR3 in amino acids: CSARDAGGKFF. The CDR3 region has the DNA TGCAGTGCTAGAGATGCGGGAGGAAAGTTCTTC.

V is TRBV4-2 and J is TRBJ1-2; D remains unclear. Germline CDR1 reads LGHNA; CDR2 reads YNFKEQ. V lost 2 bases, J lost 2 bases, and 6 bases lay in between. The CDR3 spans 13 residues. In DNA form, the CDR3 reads TGTGCCAGCAGCCAAAGGGTCAACTATGGCTACACCTTC. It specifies CASSQRVNYGYTF.

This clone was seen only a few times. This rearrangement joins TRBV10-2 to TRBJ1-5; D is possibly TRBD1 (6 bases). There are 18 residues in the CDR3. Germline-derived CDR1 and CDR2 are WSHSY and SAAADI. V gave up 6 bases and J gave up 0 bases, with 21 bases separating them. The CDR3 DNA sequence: TGCGCCAGCAGGGGGGCACAGGGAGGAGCCGATAGCAATCAGCCCCAGCATTTT. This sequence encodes CASRGAQGGADSNQPQHF.

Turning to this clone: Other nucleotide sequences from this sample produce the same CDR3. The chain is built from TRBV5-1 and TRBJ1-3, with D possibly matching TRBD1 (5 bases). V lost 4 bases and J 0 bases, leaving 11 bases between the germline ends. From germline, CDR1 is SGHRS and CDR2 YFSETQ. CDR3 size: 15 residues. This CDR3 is CASSPDSSSGNTIYF. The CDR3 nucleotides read TGCGCCAGCAGCCCTGACAGCAGCTCTGGAAACACCATATATTTT. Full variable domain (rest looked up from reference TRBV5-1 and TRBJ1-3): KAGVTQTPRYLIKTRGQQVTLSCSPISGHRSVSWYQQTPGQGLQFLFEYFSETQRNKGNFPGRFSGRQFSNSRSEMNVSTLELGDSALYLCASSPDSSSGNTIYFGEGSWLTVV.

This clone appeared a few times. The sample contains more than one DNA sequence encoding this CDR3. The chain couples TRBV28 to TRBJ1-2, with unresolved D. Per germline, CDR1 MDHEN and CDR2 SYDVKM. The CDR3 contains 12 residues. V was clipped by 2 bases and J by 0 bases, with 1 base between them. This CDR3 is CASSLANYGYTF. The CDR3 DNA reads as TGTGCCAGCAGTTTAGCTAACTATGGCTACACCTTC.

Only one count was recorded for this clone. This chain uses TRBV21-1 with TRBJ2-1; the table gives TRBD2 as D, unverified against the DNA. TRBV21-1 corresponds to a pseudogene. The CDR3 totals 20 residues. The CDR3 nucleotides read TGTGCCAGCAGCAAAATCCCGGTGCTAGCGGGGGGGCTGACCTACAATGAGCAGTTCTTC. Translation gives CASSKIPVLAGGLTYNEQFF.

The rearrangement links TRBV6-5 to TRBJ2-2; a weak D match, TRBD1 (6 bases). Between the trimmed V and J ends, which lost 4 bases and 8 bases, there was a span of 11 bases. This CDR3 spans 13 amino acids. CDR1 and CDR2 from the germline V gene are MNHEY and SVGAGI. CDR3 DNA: TGTGCCAGCAGTTCGGACAGCCCAGGGGAGCTGTTTTTT. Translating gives CASSSDSPGELFF.

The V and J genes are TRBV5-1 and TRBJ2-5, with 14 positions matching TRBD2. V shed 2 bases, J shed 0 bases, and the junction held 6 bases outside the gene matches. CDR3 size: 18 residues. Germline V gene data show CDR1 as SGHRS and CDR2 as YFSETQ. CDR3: CASSFRGTSGRYQETQYF. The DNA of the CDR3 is TGCGCCAGCAGCTTCAGAGGGACTAGCGGGAGATACCAAGAGACCCAGTACTTC.

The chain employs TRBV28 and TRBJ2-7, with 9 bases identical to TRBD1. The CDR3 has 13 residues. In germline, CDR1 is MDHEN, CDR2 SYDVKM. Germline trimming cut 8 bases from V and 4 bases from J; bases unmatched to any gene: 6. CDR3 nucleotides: TGTGCCAGCGGGCCGGGACAGGGATACGAGCAGTACTTC. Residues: CASGPGQGYEQYF.

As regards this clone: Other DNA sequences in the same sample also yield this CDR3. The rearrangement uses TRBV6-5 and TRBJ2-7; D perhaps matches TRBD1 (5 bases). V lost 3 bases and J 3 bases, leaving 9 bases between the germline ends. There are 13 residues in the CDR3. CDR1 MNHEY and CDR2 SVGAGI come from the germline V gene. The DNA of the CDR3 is TGTGCCAGCAGTTATGGCAGGGTCTACGAGCAGTACTTC. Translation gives CASSYGRVYEQYF.

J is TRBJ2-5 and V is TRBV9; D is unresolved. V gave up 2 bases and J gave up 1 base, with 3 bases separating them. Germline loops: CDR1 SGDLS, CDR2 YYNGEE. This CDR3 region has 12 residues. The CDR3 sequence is CASSVAQETQYF. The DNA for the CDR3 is TGTGCCAGCAGCGTTGCCCAAGAGACCCAGTACTTC.

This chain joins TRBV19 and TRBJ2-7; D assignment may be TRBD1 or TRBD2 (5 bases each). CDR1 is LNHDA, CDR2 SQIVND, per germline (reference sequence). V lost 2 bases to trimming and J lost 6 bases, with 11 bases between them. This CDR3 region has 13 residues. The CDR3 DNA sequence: TGTGCCAGTAGTATATCTTCAGGGAGCGAGCAGTACTTC. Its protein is CASSISSGSEQYF.

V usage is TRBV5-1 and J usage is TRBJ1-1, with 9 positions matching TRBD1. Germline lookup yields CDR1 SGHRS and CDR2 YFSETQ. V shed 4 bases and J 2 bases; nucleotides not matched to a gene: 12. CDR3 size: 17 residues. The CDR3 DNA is TGCGCCAGCAGCCTGGCCACCTATACAGGGGGCAACACTGAAGCTTTCTTT. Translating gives CASSLATYTGGNTEAFF.

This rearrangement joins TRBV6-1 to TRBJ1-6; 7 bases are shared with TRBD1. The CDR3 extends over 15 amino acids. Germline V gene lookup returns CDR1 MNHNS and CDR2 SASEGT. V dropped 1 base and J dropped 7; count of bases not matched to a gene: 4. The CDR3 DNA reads TGTGCCAGCAGTGAAGAGATAGGGGGCAATTCACCCCTCCACTTT. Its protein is CASSEEIGGNSPLHF.

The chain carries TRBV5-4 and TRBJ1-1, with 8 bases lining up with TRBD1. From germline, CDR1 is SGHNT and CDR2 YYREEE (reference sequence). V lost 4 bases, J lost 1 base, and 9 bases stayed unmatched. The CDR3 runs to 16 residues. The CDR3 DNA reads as TGTGCCAGCAGCAATCAGGGGGCGCGGGGGAACACTGAAGCTTTCTTT. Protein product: CASSNQGARGNTEAFF.

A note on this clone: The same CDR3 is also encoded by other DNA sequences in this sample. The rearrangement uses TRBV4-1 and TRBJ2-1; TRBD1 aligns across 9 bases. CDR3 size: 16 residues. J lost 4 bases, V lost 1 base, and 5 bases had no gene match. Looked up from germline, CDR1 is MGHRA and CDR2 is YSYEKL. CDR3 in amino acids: CASSQGPGQGYNEQFF. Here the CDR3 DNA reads TGCGCCAGCAGCCAAGGGCCGGGACAGGGTTACAATGAGCAGTTCTTC.

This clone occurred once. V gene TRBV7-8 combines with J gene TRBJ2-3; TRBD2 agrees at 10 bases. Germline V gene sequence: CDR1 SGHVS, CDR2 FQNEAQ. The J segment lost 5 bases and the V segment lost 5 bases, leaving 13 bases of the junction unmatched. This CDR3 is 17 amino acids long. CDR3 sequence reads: CASSLTQGSSGRDTQYF. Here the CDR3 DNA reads TGTGCCAGCAGCCTCACACAGGGATCTAGCGGGAGAGATACGCAGTATTTT.

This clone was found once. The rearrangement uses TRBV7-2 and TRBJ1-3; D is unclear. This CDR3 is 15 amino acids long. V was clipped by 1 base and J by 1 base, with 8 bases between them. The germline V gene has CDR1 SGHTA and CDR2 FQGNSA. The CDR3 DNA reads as TGTGCCAGCAGCTTAGAGGTGTATTCTGGAAACACCATATATTTT. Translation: CASSLEVYSGNTIYF.

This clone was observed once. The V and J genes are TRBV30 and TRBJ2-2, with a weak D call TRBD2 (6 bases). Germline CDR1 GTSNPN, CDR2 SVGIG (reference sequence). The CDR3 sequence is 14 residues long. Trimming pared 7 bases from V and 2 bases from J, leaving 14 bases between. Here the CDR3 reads CALRDSYNTGELFF. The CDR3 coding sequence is TGTGCCTTGAGGGACTCTTACAACACCGGGGAGCTGTTTTTT.